Listed here are 17 T cell receptor beta chains from one sample, sequenced in a study of cytomegalovirus exposure and HLA in healthy donors. Data came from immunoSEQ multiplex PCR; TCRdb stores just in-frame clones and leaves some out. The profile shows about 190,000 clones, roughly 88% of them singletons. Specimen: PBMCs. These receptors all come from a woman aged 18-30 years in good health and CMV-seronegative.

The genes are TRBV9 and TRBJ2-3, with TRBD2 matching over 10 bases. In germline, CDR1 is SGDLS, CDR2 YYNGEE. The V segment lost 0 bases and the J segment 3 bases; nucleotides outside the gene matches: 7. This CDR3 comprises 17 residues. For the CDR3, the DNA is TGTGCCAGCAGCGTAGGGAGCGGGGGGGCGGGAACAGATACGCAGTATTTT. Encoded protein: CASSVGSGGAGTDTQYF.

In its sample, this clone was seen a few times. This chain connects TRBV30 to TRBJ1-1; TRBD1 is a possible D gene (5 bases). CDR3 length: 14 amino acids. V lost 0 bases and J 3 bases, leaving 11 bases between the germline ends. Germline values: CDR1 GTSNPN, CDR2 SVGIG (reference sequence). CDR3 in amino acids: CAWSVRQSDTEAFF. The CDR3, as DNA: TGTGCCTGGAGTGTACGACAGTCGGACACTGAAGCTTTCTTT.

The chain is built from TRBV13 and TRBJ1-6; TRBD1 matches 7 bases. This CDR3 region has 16 residues. Trimming at V came to 5 bases and at J to 4 bases, leaving 8 bases not matched to a gene. The germline V gene has CDR1 PRHDT and CDR2 FYEKMQ (reference sequence). CDR3 in amino acids: CASSLTGQTYNSPLHF. Here the CDR3 DNA reads TGTGCCAGCAGCCTCACGGGACAGACGTATAATTCACCCCTCCACTTT.

Worth noting for this clone: The identical CDR3 is also encoded by other nucleotide sequences in the sample. J is TRBJ2-7 and V is TRBV27, with D perhaps matching TRBD2 (7 bases). V lost 5 bases and J 4 bases, leaving 15 bases between the germline ends. Germline CDR1 and CDR2: MNHEY and SMNVEV (reference sequence). The CDR3 covers 14 residues. DNA for the CDR3: TGTGCCAGCAGTCCAAGGGGGGGGCTATACGAGCAGTACTTC. Encoded protein: CASSPRGGLYEQYF.

The count of this clone is one. The chain has TRBV5-1 and TRBJ1-1, with D hard to call. Looked up from germline, CDR1 is SGHRS and CDR2 is YFSETQ. The germline V and J ends were trimmed by 0 bases and 11 bases, with 17 bases remaining between them. The CDR3 extends over 14 amino acids. CDR3 sequence reads: CASSLEPARMEAFF. The CDR3 DNA is TGCGCCAGCAGCTTGGAACCCGCCAGAATGGAGGCTTTCTTT.

The chain combines TRBV9 with TRBJ2-3; 16 bases are a match to TRBD2. The CDR3 is 18 residues long. J gave up 5 bases and V 4 bases, and 10 bases lay outside the gene matches. The germline V gene encodes CDR1 SGDLS and CDR2 YYNGEE. As DNA, the CDR3 is TGTGCCAGCAGCATCTCCGGGACTAGCGGGGGGGAGGGAGATACGCAGTATTTT. This translates into CASSISGTSGGEGDTQYF.

As DNA, the CDR3 is TGTGCCAGCAGCTCTCAAGGACAGATTGGACTTAGCAATCAGCCCCAGCATTTT. Its protein product is CASSSQGQIGLSNQPQHF. The genes are TRBV7-9 and TRBJ1-5; D might be TRBD1 (6 bases). Germline V gives CDR1 SEHNR, CDR2 FQNEAQ (reference sequence). Trimming took 4 bases from V and 0 from J, leaving 19 bases between them. The CDR3 consists of 18 residues.

V usage is TRBV25-1 and J usage is TRBJ1-1; 7 bases line up with TRBD1. After removal of 3 bases from V and 2 bases from J, the junction contained 9 bases not matched to a gene. The CDR3 contains 16 residues. The germline CDR1 and CDR2 sequences are MGHDK and SYGVNS. CDR3 sequence: CASSEGRDSLNTEAFF. The CDR3 DNA is TGTGCCAGCAGTGAGGGCCGGGACAGCCTAAACACTGAAGCTTTCTTT.

The chain combines TRBV29-1 with TRBJ1-5; 11 bases fit TRBD1. Trimming removed 5 bases from V and 0 bases from J; junction bases left unmatched: 9. The CDR3 extends over 17 amino acids. Germline CDR1 and CDR2: SQVTM and ANQGSEA. CDR3 DNA sequence: TGCAGCGTTCGGACAGGGGGCTCTGTTAATAGCAATCAGCCCCAGCATTTT. It yields the protein CSVRTGGSVNSNQPQHF. The full variable domain, completed using reference TRBV29-1 and TRBJ1-5, is SAVISQKPSRDICQRGTSLTIQCQVDSQVTMMFWYRQQPGQSLTLIATANQGSEATYESGFVIDKFPISRPNLTFSTLTVSNMSPEDSSIYLCSVRTGGSVNSNQPQHFGDGTRLSIL.

The CDR3 DNA sequence: TGCGCCAGCAGCTTGGACAGGGGACAGGGTGGCTACACCTTC. Its protein is CASSLDRGQGGYTF. The chain combines TRBV5-1 with TRBJ1-2, with 9 positions matching TRBD1. V shed 0 bases and J 7 bases; nucleotides not matched to a gene: 4. Germline loops: CDR1 SGHRS, CDR2 YFSETQ. CDR3 length equals 14 residues. Using reference TRBV5-1 and TRBJ1-2 for the parts outside the CDR3, the full variable domain is KAGVTQTPRYLIKTRGQQVTLSCSPISGHRSVSWYQQTPGQGLQFLFEYFSETQRNKGNFPGRFSGRQFSNSRSEMNVSTLELGDSALYLCASSLDRGQGGYTFGSGTRLTVV.

About this clone itself: At one of its ends the junction is not consistent with the germline gene, which may arise from a read error. This rearrangement joins TRBV2 to TRBJ2-4, with TRBD2 identical over 13 bases. The CDR3 runs to 15 residues. Germline V gene lookup returns CDR1 SNHLY and CDR2 FYNNEI. CDR3 protein: CASSDVEGKTSGGRF. CDR3 coding DNA: TGTGCCAGCAGTGATGTGGAGGGCAAGACTAGCGGGGGGAGGTTC.

This chain uses TRBV5-1 with TRBJ2-7, with 8 positions matching TRBD2. This CDR3 region has 19 residues. Germline V gene data show CDR1 as SGHRS and CDR2 as YFSETQ. The V and J ends lost 5 bases and 2 bases, in that order; junction bases with no gene match: 21. CDR3 protein: CASSPGPLYRWRGAYEQYF. CDR3 in DNA: TGCGCCAGCAGTCCGGGCCCCCTCTACCGGTGGCGGGGGGCCTACGAGCAGTACTTC.

This chain uses TRBV5-1 with TRBJ1-2, with D possibly being TRBD1 (6 bases). CDR3 size: 15 residues. Germline CDR1 SGHRS, CDR2 YFSETQ. Trimming left V 3 bases short and J 4 bases short, with 16 bases between. The CDR3 DNA is TGCGCCAGCAGCTCCGGAGGGGGGGACGGCTATGGCTACACCTTC. Translation: CASSSGGGDGYGYTF.

The CDR3 loop reads CASSIEGWTGDYGYTF. CDR3 DNA: TGTGCCAGTAGTATTGAAGGATGGACAGGGGACTATGGCTACACCTTC. The V gene is TRBV19, the J gene TRBJ1-2; 9 nucleotides agree with TRBD1. The CDR3 sequence is 16 residues long. Germline V gene data show CDR1 as LNHDA and CDR2 as SQIVND (reference sequence). The junction had 8 bases not matched to a gene; V was cut back by 3 bases and J by 3 bases.

The V gene is TRBV9, the J gene TRBJ1-4; tentative D call: TRBD1 (6 bases). Germline V gene lookup returns CDR1 SGDLS and CDR2 YYNGEE. The CDR3 sequence is 15 residues long. V was shortened by 2 bases and J by 4 bases, with 12 bases between the two germline ends. CDR3 protein: CASSVTQGFNEKLFF. CDR3 in DNA: TGTGCCAGCAGCGTGACACAGGGATTTAATGAAAAACTGTTTTTT.

The chain recombines TRBV2 with TRBJ2-1; 7 positions match TRBD2. Germline assignment: CDR1 SNHLY and CDR2 FYNNEI. Trimming cost V 3 bases and J 3 bases; bases outside gene matches: 5. The CDR3 extends over 15 amino acids. CDR3 in amino acids: CASSDWAGVYNEQFF. CDR3 coding DNA: TGTGCCAGCAGTGATTGGGCGGGGGTCTACAATGAGCAGTTCTTC.

V and J are TRBV5-1 and TRBJ1-1; D is ambiguous. Germline V gene data show CDR1 as SGHRS and CDR2 as YFSETQ. This CDR3 comprises 16 residues. V lost 0 bases to trimming and J lost 7 bases, with 19 bases between them. CDR3 sequence: CASSLAGGGLRNEAFF. CDR3 nucleotide sequence: TGCGCCAGCAGCTTGGCCGGCGGCGGGTTAAGAAATGAAGCTTTCTTT. The full variable domain, rest sourced from reference TRBV5-1 and TRBJ1-1, is KAGVTQTPRYLIKTRGQQVTLSCSPISGHRSVSWYQQTPGQGLQFLFEYFSETQRNKGNFPGRFSGRQFSNSRSEMNVSTLELGDSALYLCASSLAGGGLRNEAFFGQGTRLTVV.